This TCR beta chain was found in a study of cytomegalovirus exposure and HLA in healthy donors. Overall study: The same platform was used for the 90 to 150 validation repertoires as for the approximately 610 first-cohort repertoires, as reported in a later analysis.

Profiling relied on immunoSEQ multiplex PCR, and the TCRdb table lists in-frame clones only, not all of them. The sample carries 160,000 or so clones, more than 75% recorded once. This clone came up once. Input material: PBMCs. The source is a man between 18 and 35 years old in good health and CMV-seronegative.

The DNA of the CDR3 is TGTGCCAGCCACCGGGGGGGGGCTCACGAGCAGTACTTC. This translates into CASHRGGAHEQYF. The rearrangement uses TRBV28 and TRBJ2-7; 8 bases agree with TRBD2. The CDR3 runs 13 residues. Per the germline V gene, CDR1 is MDHEN and CDR2 is SYDVKM. V was pared by 8 bases and J by 5 bases, with 8 bases of the junction left unmatched.